This TCR beta chain was identified during a study of beta chain features in type 1 diabetes. The study, taken as a whole, reports: Compared with healthy donors, patients appeared to share more similar naive, central memory and regulatory TCRB repertoires. Patients with Type 1 diabetes showed moderately but significantly shorter TCRB CDR3s in all four CD4+ subsets.

The CDR3 runs 16 residues. Germline values: CDR1 SGHDN, CDR2 FVKESK. V dropped 3 bases and J dropped 0 bases, with 13 bases sitting between them. Every bit of the isolated RNA underwent reverse transcription, so sequencing read expressed TCRB transcripts. The method was immunoSEQ multiplex PCR; TCRdb's version includes in-frame clones alone and lacks a portion of them. Of around 340,000 clones detected, about a tenth appear once; the ten largest clones hold roughly 1%. Using CD45RO/CCR7/CD25/CD127/CD95/CD27, CD4+ naive, central memory, regulatory and stem cell-like memory cells were sorted. Turning to this clone: Antigen: not known.

The sample comprised central memory CD4+ T cells from blood. The TCR sequence derives from a man younger than 40 with type 1 diabetes. The chain has TRBV14 and TRBJ2-3; D ambiguous. In DNA form, the CDR3 reads TGTGCCAGCAGCCAGCAATCTCTCGGGAGCACAGATACGCAGTATTTT. Translating it yields CASSQQSLGSTDTQYF. The full variable domain, rest sourced from reference TRBV14 and TRBJ2-3, is EAGVTQFPSHSVIEKGQTVTLRCDPISGHDNLYWYRRVMGKEIKFLLHFVKESKQDESGMPNNRFLAERTGGTYSTLKVQPAELEDSGVYFCASSQQSLGSTDTQYFGPGTRLTVL.